This TCR beta chain emerged from a study of blood T cell repertoires in COVID-19. Across the study: The study drew acute and convalescent COVID-19 samples from the United States, Italy and Spain. T cells, B-cell-depleted T cells, or PBMCs provided the cDNA or gDNA that served as material.

In the authors' methods: How many nucleated cells were present was estimated from reference gene primer amplification. Method: immunoSEQ multiplex PCR; TCRdb's copy keeps in-frame clones and lacks some. From that table come the V and J calls and clone size; the DNA was used to work out D and trimming. Among about 43,000 clones listed, 87% were seen once. V gave up 3 bases and J gave up 4 bases; unmatched junction bases: 6. Per germline, CDR1 MDHEN and CDR2 SYDVKM. The CDR3 loop spans 14 amino acids. The chain is built from TRBV28 and TRBJ2-7; TRBD2 matches at 7 bases. This receptor was identified in a woman aged 80 or over with active COVID-19. Sequencing was done on a sample of peripheral blood. CDR3 DNA: TGTGCCAGCAGTTTTTTCCGGGGGGTTTACGAGCAGTACTTC. It is translated as CASSFFRGVYEQYF.